Listed here is a single T cell receptor (beta chain). Its matching antigen is unknown. TCRdb independently ran MiXCR on the multiplex PCR reads; one entry per CDR3 protein. The repertoire holds approximately 200,000 distinct CDR3 sequences, 31% seen once, with roughly 4% in the top ten. The data stem from a study of breast tumors, draining lymph nodes, adjacent tissues. Study conclusions and caveats: Tumor and nontumor repertoires were significantly more similar in luminal-like than in basal-like breast cancer. Tumors had less TCR diversity than lymph nodes, more than nontumor tissue.

CDR3 length equals 15 residues. Between the trimmed V and J ends, which lost 4 bases and 3 bases, there was a span of 15 bases. Germline values: CDR1 SGHNT, CDR2 YYREEE (reference sequence). The lymph nodes were axillary draining lymph nodes from breast cancer patients. Material: axillary lymph node tissue. J is TRBJ2-3 and V is TRBV5-4; D is possibly TRBD2 (5 bases). The receptor comes from a female donor with breast cancer. Some clones in this sample may be carry-over from other donors' samples. CDR3: CASSLRGLGTDTQYF. The CDR3 DNA is TGTGCCAGCAGCCTCCGGGGATTAGGGACAGATACGCAGTATTTT.